This record covers a single T cell receptor (beta chain). Here immunoSEQ multiplex PCR was the method, and the copy in TCRdb shows in-frame clones only, minus some. Found here are around 250,000 clones, more than 65% of them singletons; the top ten hold 13%. The sample is drawn from a study of control samples from healthy donors and cancer patients. V was cut by 3 bases and J by 7 bases, with 16 bases left in between. Germline CDR1 MDHEN, CDR2 SYDVKM. This CDR3 is built from 14 residues. The TCR sequence derives from a woman aged 60-70 years with lung cancer. The chain recombines TRBV28 with TRBJ2-7, with D unclear. Sequences were obtained from PBMCs. This CDR3 reads CASSFIGLEIEQYF. The CDR3 DNA reads as TGTGCCAGCAGTTTTATCGGCCTTGAGATAGAGCAGTACTTC.